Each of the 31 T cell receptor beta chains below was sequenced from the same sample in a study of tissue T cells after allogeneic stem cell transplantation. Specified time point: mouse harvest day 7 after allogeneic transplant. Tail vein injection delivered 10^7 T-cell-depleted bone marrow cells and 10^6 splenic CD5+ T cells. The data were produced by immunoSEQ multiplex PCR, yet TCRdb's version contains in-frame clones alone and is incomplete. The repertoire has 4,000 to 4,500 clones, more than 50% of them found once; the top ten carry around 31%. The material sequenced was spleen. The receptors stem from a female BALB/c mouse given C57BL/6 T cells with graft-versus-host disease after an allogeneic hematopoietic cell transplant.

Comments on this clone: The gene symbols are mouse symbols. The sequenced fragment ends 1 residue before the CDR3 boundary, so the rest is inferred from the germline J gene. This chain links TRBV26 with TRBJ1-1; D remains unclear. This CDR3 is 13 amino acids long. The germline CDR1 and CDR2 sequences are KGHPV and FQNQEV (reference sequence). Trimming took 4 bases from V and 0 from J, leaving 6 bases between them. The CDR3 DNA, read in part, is TGTGCCAGCAGTCCGCAAGCAAACACAGAAGTCTTC. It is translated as CASSPQANTEVF. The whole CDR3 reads CASSPQANTEVFF.

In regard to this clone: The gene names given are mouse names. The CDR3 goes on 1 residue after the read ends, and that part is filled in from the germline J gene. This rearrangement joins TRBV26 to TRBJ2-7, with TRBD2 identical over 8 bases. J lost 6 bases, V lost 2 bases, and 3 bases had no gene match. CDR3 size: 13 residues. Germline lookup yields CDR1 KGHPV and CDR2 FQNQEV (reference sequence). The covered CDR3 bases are TGTGCCAGCAGTCTGAGGGGGGGCAGTGAACAGTAC. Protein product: CASSLRGGSEQY. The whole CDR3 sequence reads CASSLRGGSEQYF.

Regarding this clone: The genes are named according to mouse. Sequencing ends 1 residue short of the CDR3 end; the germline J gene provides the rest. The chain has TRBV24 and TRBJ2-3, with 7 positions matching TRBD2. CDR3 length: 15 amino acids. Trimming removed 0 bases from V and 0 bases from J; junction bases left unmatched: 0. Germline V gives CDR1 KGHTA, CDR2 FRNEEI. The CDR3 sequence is CASSLYGGSAETLYF. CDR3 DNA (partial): TGTGCCAGCAGTCTGTATGGGGGGAGTGCAGAAACGCTGTAT.

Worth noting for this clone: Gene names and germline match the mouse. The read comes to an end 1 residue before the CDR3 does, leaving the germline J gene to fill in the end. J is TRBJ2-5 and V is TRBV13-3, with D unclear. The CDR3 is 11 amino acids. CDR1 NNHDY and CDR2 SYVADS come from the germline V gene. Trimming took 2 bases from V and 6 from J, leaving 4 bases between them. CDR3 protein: CASSEEDTQYF. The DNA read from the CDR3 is TGTGCCAGCAGTGAGGAGGACACCCAGTAC.

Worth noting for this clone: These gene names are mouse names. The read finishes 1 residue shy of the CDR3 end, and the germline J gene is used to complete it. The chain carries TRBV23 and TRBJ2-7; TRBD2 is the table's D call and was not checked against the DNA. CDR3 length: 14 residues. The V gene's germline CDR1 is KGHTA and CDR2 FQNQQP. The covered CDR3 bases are TGCTCCAGCAGTCAAACTGGGGGGCACTATGAACAGTAC. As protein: CSSSQTGGHYEQY. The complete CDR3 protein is CSSSQTGGHYEQYF.

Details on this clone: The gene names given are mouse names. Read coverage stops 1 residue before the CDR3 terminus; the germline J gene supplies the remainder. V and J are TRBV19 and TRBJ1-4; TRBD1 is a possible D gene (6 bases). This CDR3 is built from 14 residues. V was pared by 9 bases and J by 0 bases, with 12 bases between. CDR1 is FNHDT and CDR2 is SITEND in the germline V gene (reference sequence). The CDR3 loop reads CATSGQISNERLFF. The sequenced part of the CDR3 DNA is TGTGCCACTTCGGGACAAATTTCCAACGAAAGATTATTT.

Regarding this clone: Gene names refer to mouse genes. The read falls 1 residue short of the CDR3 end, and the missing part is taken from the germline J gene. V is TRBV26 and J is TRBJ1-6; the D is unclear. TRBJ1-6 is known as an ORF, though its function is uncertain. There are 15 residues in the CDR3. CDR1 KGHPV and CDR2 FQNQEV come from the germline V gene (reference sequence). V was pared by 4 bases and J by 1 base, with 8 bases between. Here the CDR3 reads CASSPVRSYNSPLYF. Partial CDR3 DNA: TGTGCCAGCAGTCCCGTCAGGTCCTATAATTCGCCCCTCTAC.

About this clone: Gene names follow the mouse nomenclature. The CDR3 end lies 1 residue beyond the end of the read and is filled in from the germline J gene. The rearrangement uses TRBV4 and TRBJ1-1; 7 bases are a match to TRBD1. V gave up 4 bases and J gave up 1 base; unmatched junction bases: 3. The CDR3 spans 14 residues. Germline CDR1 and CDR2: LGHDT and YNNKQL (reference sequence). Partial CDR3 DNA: TGTGCCAGCAGCTCCCGGGACAGAAACACAGAAGTCTTC. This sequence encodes CASSSRDRNTEVF. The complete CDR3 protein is CASSSRDRNTEVFF.

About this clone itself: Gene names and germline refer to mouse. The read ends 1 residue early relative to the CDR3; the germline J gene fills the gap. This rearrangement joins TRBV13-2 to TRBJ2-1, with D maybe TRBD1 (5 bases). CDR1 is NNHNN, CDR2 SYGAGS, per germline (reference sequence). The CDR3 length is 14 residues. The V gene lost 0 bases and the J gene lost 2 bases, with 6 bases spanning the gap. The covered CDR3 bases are TGTGCCAGCGGTGATGAACAGGACTATGCTGAGCAGTTC. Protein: CASGDEQDYAEQF. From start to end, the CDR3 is CASGDEQDYAEQFF.

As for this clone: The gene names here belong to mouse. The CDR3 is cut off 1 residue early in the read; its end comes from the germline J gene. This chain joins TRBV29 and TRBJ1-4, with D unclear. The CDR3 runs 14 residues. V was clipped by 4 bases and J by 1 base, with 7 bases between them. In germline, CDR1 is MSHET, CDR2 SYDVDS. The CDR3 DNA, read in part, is TGTGCTAGCAGTTCCCCGGGTTCCAACGAAAGATTATTT. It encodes CASSSPGSNERLF. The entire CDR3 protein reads CASSSPGSNERLFF.

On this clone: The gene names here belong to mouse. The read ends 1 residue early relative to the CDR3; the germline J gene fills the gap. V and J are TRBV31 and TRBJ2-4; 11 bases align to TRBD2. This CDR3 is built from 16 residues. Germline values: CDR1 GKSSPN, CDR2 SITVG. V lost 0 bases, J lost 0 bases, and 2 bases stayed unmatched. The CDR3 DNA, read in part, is TGTGCCTGGAGTCTAGGGACTGGGGGTAGTCAAAACACCTTGTAC. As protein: CAWSLGTGGSQNTLY. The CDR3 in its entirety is CAWSLGTGGSQNTLYF.

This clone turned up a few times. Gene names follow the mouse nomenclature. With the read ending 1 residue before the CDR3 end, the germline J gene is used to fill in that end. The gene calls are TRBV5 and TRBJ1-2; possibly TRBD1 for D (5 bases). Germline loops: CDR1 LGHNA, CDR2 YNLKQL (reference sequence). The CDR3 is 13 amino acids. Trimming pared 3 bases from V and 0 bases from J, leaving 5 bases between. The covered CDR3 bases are TGTGCCAGCAGCCAGACAGCAAACTCCGACTACACC. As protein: CASSQTANSDYT. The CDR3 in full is CASSQTANSDYTF.

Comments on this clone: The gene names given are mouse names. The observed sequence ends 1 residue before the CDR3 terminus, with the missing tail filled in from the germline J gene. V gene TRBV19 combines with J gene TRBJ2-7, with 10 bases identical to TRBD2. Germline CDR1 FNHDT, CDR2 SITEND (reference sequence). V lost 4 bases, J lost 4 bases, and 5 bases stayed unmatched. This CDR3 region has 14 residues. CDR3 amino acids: CASSPTGGGYEQYF. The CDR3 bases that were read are TGTGCCAGCAGTCCAACTGGGGGGGGTTATGAACAGTAC.

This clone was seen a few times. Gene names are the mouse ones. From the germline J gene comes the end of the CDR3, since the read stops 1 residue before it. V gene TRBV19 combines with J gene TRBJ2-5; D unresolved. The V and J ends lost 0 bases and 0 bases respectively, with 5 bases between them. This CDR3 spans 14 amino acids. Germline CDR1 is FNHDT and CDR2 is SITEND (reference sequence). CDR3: CASSIGGNQDTQYF. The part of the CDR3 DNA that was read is TGTGCCAGCAGTATAGGGGGTAACCAAGACACCCAGTAC.

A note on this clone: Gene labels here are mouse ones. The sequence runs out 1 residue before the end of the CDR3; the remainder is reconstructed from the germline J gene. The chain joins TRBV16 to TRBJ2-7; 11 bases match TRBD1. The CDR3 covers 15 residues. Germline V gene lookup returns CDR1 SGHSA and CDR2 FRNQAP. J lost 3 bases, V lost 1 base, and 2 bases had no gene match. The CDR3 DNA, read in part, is TGTGCAAGCAGCTTAGCCGGGACAGGGGGCTATGAACAGTAC. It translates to CASSLAGTGGYEQY. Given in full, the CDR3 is CASSLAGTGGYEQYF.

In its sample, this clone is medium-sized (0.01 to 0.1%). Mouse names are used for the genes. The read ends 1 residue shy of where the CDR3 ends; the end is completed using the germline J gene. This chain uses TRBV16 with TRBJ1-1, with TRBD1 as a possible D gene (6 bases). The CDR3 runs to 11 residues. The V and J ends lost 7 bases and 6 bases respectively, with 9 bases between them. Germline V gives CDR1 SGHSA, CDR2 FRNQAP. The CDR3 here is CASTGTPEVFF. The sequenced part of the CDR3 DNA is TGTGCAAGCACCGGGACACCAGAAGTCTTC.

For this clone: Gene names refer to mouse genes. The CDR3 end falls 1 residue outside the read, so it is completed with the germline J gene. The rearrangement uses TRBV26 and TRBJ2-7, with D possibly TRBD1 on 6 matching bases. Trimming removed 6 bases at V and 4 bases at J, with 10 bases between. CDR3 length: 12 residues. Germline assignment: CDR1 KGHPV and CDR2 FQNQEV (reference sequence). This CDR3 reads CASRLRGYEQYF. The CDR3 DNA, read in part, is TGTGCCAGCAGACTGAGGGGGTATGAACAGTAC.

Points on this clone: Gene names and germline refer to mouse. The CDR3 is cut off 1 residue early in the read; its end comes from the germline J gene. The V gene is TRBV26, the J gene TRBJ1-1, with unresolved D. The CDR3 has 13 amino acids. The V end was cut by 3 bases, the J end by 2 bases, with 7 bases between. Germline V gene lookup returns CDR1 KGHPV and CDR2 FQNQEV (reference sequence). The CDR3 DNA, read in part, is TGTGCCAGCAGTCTCGCACCCAACACAGAAGTCTTC. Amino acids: CASSLAPNTEVF. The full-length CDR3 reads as CASSLAPNTEVFF.

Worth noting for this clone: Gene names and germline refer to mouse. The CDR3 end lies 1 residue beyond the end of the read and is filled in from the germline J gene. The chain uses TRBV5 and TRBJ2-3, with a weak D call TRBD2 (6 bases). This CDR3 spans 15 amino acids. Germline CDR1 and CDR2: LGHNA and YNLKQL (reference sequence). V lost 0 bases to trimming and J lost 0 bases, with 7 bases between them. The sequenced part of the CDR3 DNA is TGTGCCAGCAGCCAAGAGGGGACTAGTGCAGAAACGCTGTAT. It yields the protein CASSQEGTSAETLY. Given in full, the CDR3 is CASSQEGTSAETLYF.

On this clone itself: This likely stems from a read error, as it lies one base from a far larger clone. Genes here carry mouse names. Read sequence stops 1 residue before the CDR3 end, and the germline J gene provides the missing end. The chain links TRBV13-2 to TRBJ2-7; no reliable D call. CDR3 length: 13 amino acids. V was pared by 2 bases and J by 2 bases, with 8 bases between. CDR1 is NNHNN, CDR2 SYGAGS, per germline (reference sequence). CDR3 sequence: CASGDRAPYEQYF. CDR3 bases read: TGTGCCAGCGGTGACCGGGCCCCCTATGAACAGTAC.

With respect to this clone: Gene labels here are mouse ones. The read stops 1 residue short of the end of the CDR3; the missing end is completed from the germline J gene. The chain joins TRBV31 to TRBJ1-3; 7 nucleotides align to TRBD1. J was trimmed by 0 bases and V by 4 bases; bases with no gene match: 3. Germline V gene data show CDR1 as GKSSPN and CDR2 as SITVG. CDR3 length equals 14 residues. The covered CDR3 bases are TGTGCCTGGACAACAGGGGATTCTGGAAATACGCTCTAT. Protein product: CAWTTGDSGNTLY. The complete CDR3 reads CAWTTGDSGNTLYF.

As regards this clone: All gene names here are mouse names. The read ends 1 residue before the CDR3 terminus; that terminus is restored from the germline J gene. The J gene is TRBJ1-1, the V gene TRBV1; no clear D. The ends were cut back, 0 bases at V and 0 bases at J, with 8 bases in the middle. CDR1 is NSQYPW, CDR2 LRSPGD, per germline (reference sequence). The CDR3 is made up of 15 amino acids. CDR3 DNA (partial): TGCACCTGCAGTGCAGATTACAGTGCAAACACAGAAGTCTTC. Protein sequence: CTCSADYSANTEVF. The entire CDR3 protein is CTCSADYSANTEVFF.

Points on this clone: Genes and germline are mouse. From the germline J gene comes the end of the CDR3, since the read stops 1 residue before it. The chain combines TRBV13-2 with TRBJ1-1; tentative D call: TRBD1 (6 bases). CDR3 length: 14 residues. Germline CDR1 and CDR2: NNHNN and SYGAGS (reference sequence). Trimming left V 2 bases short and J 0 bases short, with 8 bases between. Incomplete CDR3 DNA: TGTGCCAGCGGTGAAGGGGGACAGAACACAGAAGTCTTC. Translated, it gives CASGEGGQNTEVF. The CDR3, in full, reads CASGEGGQNTEVFF.

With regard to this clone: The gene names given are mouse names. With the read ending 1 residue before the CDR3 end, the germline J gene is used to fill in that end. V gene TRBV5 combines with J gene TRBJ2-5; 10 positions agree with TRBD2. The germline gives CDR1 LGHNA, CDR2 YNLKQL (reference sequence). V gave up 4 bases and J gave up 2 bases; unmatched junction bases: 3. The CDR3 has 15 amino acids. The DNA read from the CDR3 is TGTGCCAGCAGCCCGACTGGGGGGCCCCAAGACACCCAGTAC. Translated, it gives CASSPTGGPQDTQY. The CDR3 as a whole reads CASSPTGGPQDTQYF.

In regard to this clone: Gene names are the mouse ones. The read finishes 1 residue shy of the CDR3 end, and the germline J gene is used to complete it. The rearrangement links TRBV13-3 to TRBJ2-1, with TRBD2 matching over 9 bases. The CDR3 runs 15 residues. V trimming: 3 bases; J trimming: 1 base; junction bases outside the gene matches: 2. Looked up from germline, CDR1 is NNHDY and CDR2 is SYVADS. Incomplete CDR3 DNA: TGTGCCAGCAGTGGGACTGGGGAGAACTATGCTGAGCAGTTC. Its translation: CASSGTGENYAEQF. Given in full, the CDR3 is CASSGTGENYAEQFF.

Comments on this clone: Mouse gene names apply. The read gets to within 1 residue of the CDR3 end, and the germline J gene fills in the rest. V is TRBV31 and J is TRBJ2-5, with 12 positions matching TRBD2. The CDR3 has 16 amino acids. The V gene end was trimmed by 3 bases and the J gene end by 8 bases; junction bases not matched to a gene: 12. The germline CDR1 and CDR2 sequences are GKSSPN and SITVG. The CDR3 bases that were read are TGTGCCTGGAGCCCGGCGACTGGGGGGGCGATAGGCACCCAGTAC. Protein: CAWSPATGGAIGTQY. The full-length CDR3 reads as CAWSPATGGAIGTQYF.

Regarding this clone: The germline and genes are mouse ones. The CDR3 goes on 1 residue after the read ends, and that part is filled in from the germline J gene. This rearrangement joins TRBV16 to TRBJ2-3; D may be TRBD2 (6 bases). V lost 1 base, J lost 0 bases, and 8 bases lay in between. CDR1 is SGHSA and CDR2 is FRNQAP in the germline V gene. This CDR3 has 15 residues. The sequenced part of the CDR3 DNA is TGTGCAAGCAGCTTAGCTGGGGCTAGTGCAGAAACGCTGTAT. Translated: CASSLAGASAETLY. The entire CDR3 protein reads CASSLAGASAETLYF. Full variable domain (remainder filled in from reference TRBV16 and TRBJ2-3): NAGVIQTPRHKVTGKGQEATLWCEPISGHSAVFWYRQTIVQGLEFLTYFRNQAPIDDSGMPKERFSAQMPNQSHSTLKIQSTQPQDSAVYLCASSLAGASAETLYFGSGTRLTVL.

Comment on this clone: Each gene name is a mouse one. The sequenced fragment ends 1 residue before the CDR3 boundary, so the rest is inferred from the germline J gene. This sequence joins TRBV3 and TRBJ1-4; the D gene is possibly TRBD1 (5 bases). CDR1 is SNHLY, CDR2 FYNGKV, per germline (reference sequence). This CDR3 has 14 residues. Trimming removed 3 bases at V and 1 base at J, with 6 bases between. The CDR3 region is CASSFGGSNERLFF. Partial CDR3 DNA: TGTGCCAGCAGCTTCGGGGGTTCCAACGAAAGATTATTT.

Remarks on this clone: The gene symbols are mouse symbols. The CDR3 here is CASGVEGLGGAETLYF. The CDR3 bases that were read are TGTGCCAGCGGTGTAGAGGGACTGGGGGGTGCAGAAACGCTGTAT. V and J are TRBV13-2 and TRBJ2-3; 11 bases are a match to TRBD2. The DNA ends 1 residue before the CDR3 does, and the rest of the CDR3 is filled in from the germline J gene. The germline gives CDR1 NNHNN, CDR2 SYGAGS (reference sequence). V shed 3 bases, J shed 1 base, and the junction held 4 bases outside the gene matches. The CDR3 sequence is 16 residues long.

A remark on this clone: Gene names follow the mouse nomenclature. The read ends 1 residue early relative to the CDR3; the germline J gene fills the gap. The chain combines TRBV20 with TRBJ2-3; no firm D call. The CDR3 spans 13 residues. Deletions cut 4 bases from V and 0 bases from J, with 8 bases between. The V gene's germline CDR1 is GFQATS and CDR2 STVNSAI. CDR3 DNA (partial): TGTGGTGCTAAGACAACTAGTGCAGAAACGCTGTAT. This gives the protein CGAKTTSAETLY. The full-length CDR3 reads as CGAKTTSAETLYF.

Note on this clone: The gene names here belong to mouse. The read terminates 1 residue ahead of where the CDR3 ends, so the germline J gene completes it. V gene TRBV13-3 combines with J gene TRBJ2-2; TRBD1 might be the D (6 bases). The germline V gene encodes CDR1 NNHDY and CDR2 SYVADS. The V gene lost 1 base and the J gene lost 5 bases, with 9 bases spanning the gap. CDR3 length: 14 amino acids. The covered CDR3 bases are TGTGCCAGCAGTGATAGGGGGAGGACCGGGCAGCTCTAC. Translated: CASSDRGRTGQLY. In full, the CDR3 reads CASSDRGRTGQLYF. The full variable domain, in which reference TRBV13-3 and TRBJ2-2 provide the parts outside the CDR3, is EAAVTQSPRSKVAVTGGKVTLSCHQTNNHDYMYWYRQDTGHGLRLIHYSYVADSTEKGDIPDGYKASRPSQENFSLILELASLSQTAVYFCASSDRGRTGQLYFGEGSKLTVL.